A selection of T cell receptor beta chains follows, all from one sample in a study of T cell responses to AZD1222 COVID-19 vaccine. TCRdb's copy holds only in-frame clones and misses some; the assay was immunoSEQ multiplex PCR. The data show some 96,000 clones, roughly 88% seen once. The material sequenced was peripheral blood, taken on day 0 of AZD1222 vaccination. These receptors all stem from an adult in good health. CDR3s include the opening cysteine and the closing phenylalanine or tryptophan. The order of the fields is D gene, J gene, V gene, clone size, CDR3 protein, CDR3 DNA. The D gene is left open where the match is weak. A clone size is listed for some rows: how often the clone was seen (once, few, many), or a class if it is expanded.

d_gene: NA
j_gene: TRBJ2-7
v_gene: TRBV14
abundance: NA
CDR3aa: CASSQYSANHEQYF
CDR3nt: TGTGCCAGCAGCCAATATAGCGCTAACCACGAGCAGTACTTC

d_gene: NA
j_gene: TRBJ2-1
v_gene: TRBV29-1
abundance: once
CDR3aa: CSQGTSSYNEQFF
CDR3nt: TGCAGCCAGGGCACGAGCTCCTACAATGAGCAGTTCTTC

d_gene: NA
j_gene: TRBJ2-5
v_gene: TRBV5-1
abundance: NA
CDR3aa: CASSLLGQTQYF
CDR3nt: TGCGCCAGCAGCTTGCTTGGGCAGACCCAGTACTTC

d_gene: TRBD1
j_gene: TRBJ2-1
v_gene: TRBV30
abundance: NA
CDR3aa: CAWSDTGGLTWGNEQFF
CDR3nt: TGTGCCTGGAGTGACACAGGGGGCCTGACATGGGGCAATGAGCAGTTCTTC

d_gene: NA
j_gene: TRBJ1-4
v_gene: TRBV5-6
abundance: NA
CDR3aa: CASSLGRSNEKLFF
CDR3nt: TGTGCCAGCAGCTTGGGACGGTCTAATGAAAAACTGTTTTTT

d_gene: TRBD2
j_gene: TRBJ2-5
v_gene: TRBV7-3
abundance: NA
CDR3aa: CASSLSGRLQETQYF
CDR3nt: TGTGCCAGCAGCCTTAGCGGGAGGCTCCAAGAGACCCAGTACTTC

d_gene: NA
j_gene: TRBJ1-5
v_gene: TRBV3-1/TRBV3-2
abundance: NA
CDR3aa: CASSATGDRNQPQHF
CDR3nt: TGTGCCAGCAGCGCGACTGGAGACCGCAATCAGCCCCAGCATTTT

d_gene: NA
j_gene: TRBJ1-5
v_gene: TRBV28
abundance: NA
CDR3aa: CASRGSNQPQHF
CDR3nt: TGTGCCAGCAGAGGAAGCAATCAGCCCCAGCATTTT

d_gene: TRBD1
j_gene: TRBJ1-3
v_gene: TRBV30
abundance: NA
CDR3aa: CAWSVMLGQGISGNTIYF
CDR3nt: TGTGCCTGGAGTGTTATGTTAGGACAGGGGATCTCTGGAAACACCATATATTTT

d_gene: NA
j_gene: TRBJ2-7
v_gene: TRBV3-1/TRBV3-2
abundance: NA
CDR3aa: CASSTLSYEQYF
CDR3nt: TGTGCCAGCAGCACCTTAAGCTACGAGCAGTACTTC

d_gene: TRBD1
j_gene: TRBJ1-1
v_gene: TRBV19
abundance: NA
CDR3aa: CASTKDRVFTEAFF
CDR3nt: TGTGCCAGTACCAAGGACAGGGTCTTCACTGAAGCTTTCTTT

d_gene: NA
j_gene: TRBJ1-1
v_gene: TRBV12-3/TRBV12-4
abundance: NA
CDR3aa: CASCWQVSTEAFF
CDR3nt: TGTGCCAGCTGCTGGCAAGTCAGCACTGAAGCTTTCTTT

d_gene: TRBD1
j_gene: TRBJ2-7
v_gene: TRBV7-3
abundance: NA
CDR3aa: CASSRGTASSYEQYF
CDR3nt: TGTGCCAGCAGCCGAGGGACAGCGAGCTCCTACGAGCAGTACTTC

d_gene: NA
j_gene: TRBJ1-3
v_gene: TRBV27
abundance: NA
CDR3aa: CASSPMPGRGSGNTIYF
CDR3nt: TGTGCCAGCAGCCCCATGCCGGGACGGGGCTCTGGAAACACCATATATTTT

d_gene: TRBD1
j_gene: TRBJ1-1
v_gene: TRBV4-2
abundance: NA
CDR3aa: CASSQVHRGRTEAFF
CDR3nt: TGTGCCAGCAGCCAAGTTCACAGGGGGCGGACTGAAGCTTTCTTT

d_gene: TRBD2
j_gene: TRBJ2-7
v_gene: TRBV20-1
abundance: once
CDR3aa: CSASGTSGTSSYEQYF
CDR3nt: TGCAGTGCTAGTGGGACTAGCGGGACTAGCTCCTACGAGCAGTACTTC

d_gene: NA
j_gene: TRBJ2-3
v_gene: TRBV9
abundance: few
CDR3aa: CASSSNTVGNTDTQYF
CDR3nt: TGTGCCAGCAGCTCAAATACTGTAGGTAACACAGATACGCAGTATTTT

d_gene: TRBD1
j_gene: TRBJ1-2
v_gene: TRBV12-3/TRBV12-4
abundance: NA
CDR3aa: CASSRTGYGYTF
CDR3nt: TGTGCCAGCAGCCGGACAGGCTATGGCTACACCTTC

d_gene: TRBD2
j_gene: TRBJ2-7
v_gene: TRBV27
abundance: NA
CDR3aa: CASSLIAGSPYEQYF
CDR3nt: TGTGCCAGCAGTTTAATAGCGGGATCCCCGTACGAGCAGTACTTC

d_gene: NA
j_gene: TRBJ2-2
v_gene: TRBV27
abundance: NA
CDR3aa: CASSLVAPEIFTGELFF
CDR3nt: TGTGCCAGCAGTTTAGTCGCGCCGGAGATCTTCACCGGGGAGCTGTTTTTT

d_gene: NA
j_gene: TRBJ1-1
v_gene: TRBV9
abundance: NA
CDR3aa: CASSEHTGNTEAFF
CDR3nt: TGTGCCAGCAGCGAACACACGGGGAACACTGAAGCTTTCTTT

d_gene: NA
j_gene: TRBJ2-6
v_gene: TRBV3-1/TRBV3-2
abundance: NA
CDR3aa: CASSQVASGANVLTF
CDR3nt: TGTGCCAGCAGCCAAGTAGCGTCGGGGGCCAACGTCCTGACTTTC

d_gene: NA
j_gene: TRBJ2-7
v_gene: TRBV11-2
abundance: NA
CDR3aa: CASSLGTTTTYEQYF
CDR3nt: TGTGCCAGCAGCTTAGGGACGACAACCACCTACGAGCAGTACTTC

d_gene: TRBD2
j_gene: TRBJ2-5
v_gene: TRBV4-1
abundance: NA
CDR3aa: CASSPAWGGETQYF
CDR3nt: TGCGCCAGCAGCCCTGCTTGGGGAGGGGAGACCCAGTACTTC

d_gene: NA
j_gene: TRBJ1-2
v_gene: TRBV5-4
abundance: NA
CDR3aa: CASSLGLLSVDYGYTF
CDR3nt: TGTGCCAGCAGCTTGGGCTTGTTGTCGGTAGACTATGGCTACACCTTC

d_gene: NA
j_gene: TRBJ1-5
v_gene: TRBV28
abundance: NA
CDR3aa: CASSLETRGKRQPQHF
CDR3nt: TGTGCCAGCAGTTTAGAAACGCGCGGGAAACGTCAGCCCCAGCATTTT

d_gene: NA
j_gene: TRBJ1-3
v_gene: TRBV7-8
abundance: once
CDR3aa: CASSPLVPGSSGNTIYF
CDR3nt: TGTGCCAGCAGCCCTCTTGTCCCAGGATCCTCTGGAAACACCATATATTTT

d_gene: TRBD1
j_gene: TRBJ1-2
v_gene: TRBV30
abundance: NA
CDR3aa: CAWTPDRGDYGYTF
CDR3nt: TGTGCCTGGACCCCGGACAGGGGGGACTATGGCTACACCTTC

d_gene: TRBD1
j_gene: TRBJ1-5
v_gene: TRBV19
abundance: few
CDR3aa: CASSIGAGGIGQPQHF
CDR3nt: TGTGCCAGTAGTATAGGAGCAGGGGGAATTGGTCAGCCCCAGCATTTT

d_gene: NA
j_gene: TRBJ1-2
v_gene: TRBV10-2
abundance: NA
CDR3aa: CASSVGGIGSQNEYPF
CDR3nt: TGCGCCAGCAGTGTGGGAGGGATTGGCTCCCAGAACGAATATCCCTTC

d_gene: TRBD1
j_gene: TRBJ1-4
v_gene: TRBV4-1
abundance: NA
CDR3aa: CASSQDYGTGLATNEKLFF
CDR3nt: TGCGCCAGCAGCCAAGACTACGGGACAGGGCTTGCAACTAATGAAAAACTGTTTTTT

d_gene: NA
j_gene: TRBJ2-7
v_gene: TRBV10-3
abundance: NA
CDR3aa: CAITGSGEQYF
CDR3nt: TGTGCCATCACGGGCTCGGGCGAGCAGTACTTC

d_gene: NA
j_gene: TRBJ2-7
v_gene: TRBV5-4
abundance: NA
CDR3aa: CASSYRLRDINEQYF
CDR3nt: TGTGCCAGCAGCTACCGCTTGCGGGATATTAACGAGCAGTACTTC

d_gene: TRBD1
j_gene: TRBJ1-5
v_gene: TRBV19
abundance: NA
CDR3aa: CASSLILTGMGNQPQHF
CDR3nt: TGTGCCAGTAGTCTCATCCTGACAGGGATGGGCAATCAGCCCCAGCATTTT

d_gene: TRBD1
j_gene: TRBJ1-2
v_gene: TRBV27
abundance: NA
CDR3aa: CASSPGRDRYGYTF
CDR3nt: TGTGCCAGCAGTCCCGGCCGGGACAGATATGGCTACACCTTC

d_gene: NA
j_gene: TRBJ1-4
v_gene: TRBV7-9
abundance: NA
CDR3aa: CASTEPEDDATNEKLFF
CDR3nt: TGTGCCAGCACCGAACCCGAAGACGATGCAACTAATGAAAAACTGTTTTTT

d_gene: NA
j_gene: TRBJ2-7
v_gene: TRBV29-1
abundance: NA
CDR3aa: CSVGSSEQYF
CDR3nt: TGCAGCGTTGGCTCTAGCGAGCAGTACTTC

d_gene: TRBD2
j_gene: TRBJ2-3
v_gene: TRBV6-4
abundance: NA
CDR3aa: CASSETSGRGTDTQYF
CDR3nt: TGTGCCAGCAGTGAGACTAGCGGGAGGGGCACAGATACGCAGTATTTT

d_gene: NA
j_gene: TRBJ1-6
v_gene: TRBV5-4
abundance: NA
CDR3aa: CASSSGLSSYNSPLHF
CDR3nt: TGTGCCAGCAGCTCAGGGCTTAGCTCCTATAATTCACCCCTCCACTTT

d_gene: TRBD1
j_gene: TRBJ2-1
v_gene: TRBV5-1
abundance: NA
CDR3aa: CASSLVGQAYNEQFF
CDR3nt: TGCGCCAGCAGCTTGGTGGGACAGGCCTACAATGAGCAGTTCTTC

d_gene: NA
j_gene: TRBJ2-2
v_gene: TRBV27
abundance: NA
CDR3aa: CASRKAGSGGELFF
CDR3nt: TGTGCCTCTCGCAAAGCAGGGTCGGGCGGGGAGCTGTTTTTT

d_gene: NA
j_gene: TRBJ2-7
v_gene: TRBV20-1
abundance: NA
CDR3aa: CSASLGGTAYEQYF
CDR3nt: TGCAGTGCTAGTCTTGGGGGAACAGCCTACGAGCAGTACTTC

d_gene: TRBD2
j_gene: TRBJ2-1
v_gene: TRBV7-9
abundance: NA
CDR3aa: CASSLLAGGGDEQFF
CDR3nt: TGTGCCAGCAGCCTACTAGCGGGAGGGGGCGATGAGCAGTTCTTC

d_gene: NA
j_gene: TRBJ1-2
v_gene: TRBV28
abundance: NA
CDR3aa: CASSPSPMGGNYGYTF
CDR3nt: TGTGCCAGCAGTCCATCTCCTATGGGGGGAAACTATGGCTACACCTTC

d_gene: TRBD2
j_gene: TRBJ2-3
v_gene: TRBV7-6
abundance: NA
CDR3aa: CASSLFGYRTSLTDTQYF
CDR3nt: TGTGCCAGCAGCTTATTTGGTTATAGGACTAGCCTGACAGATACGCAGTATTTT

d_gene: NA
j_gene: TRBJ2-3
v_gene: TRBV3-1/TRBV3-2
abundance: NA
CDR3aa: CASSQGMGATHLSTDTQYF
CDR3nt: TGTGCCAGCAGCCAAGGTATGGGGGCGACACATCTAAGCACAGATACGCAGTATTTT

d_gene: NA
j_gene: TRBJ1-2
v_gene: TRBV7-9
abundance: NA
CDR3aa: CASSLAAETNYGYTF
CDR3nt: TGTGCCAGCAGCTTAGCGGCCGAGACTAACTATGGCTACACCTTC

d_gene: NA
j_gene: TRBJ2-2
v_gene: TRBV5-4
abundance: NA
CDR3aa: CASSLLTTGNTGELFF
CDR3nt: TGTGCCAGCAGCTTACTGACTACAGGGAACACCGGGGAGCTGTTTTTT

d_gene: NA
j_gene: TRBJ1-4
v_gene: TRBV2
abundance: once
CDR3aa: CATKDGPTNEKLFF
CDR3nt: TGTGCCACAAAGGACGGTCCAACTAATGAAAAACTGTTTTTT

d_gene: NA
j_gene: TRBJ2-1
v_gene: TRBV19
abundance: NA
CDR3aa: CASRPGGGSSYNEQFF
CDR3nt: TGTGCCAGTAGGCCCGGAGGGGGAAGCTCCTACAATGAGCAGTTCTTC

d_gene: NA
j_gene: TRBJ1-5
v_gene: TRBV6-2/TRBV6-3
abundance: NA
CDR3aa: CASSYAGSNQPQHF
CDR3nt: TGTGCCAGCAGTTACGCAGGTAGCAATCAGCCCCAGCATTTT

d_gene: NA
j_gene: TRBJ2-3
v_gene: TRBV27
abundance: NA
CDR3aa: CASSFHTDTQYF
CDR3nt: TGTGCCAGCAGTTTTCACACAGATACGCAGTATTTT

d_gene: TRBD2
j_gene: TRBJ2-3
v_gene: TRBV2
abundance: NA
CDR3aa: CASSESAGGTDTQYF
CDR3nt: TGTGCCAGCAGTGAATCAGCGGGAGGTACAGATACGCAGTATTTT